This TCR beta chain was identified during a study of tumor-infiltrating lymphocytes in oesophageal squamous cell carcinoma. At least ten counts were recorded for this clonotype. TCRdb used MiXCR to reprocess the PCR reads, holding one entry per CDR3 protein. The sample lists nearly 20,000 distinct CDR3 sequences, approximately 40% occurring once. Germline lookup yields CDR1 SGHRS and CDR2 YFSETQ. This CDR3 region has 14 residues. V gave up 0 bases and J gave up 5 bases, with 9 bases separating them. Material: blood. The rearrangement joins TRBV5-1 to TRBJ1-3; the D is unclear. The TCR originated in a male donor with esophageal squamous cell carcinoma. CDR3 sequence reads: CASSLDVERNTIYF. In DNA form, the CDR3 reads TGCGCCAGCAGCTTGGATGTGGAAAGAAACACCATATATTTT.